This T cell receptor beta chain derives from a study of PD-1 blockade in classical Hodgkin lymphoma. Findings of the study overall: Sources of repertoire differences remain undefined, possibly disease activity or prior therapy. It was CD4+ TCR diversity, not CD8+, that rose significantly by C4D1. TCR diversity at baseline was reported to be reduced in newly diagnosed patients relative to healthy donors. When nivolumab was started under 1 year after ASCT, patients were excluded.

Germline CDR1 is SQVTM and CDR2 is ANQGSEA. The CDR3 sequence is 14 residues long. The V gene end was trimmed by 7 bases and the J gene end by 2 bases; junction bases not matched to a gene: 8. A single count supports this clone. Its matching antigen is unknown. Profiling relied on immunoSEQ multiplex PCR, and the TCRdb table lists in-frame clones only, not all of them. The sample lists around 30,000 clones; about 90% were seen once. Described time point: cycle 4 day 1 (C4D1), after 5 to 7 weeks of nivolumab. Each patient experienced a relapse that followed autologous stem cell transplantation, and brentuximab vedotin exposure varied. Thawed PBMCs underwent magnetic negative selection to yield purified CD4+ T cells.

V and J are TRBV29-1 and TRBJ2-1, with TRBD2 identical over 7 bases. Material: CD4+ T cells from blood, obtained before the fourth cycle of nivolumab. The receptor's source is a human donor with classical Hodgkin lymphoma. The CDR3 region has the DNA TGCAGCGCCAATACGCTAGCGGCCTACAATGAGCAGTTCTTC. It yields the protein CSANTLAAYNEQFF.